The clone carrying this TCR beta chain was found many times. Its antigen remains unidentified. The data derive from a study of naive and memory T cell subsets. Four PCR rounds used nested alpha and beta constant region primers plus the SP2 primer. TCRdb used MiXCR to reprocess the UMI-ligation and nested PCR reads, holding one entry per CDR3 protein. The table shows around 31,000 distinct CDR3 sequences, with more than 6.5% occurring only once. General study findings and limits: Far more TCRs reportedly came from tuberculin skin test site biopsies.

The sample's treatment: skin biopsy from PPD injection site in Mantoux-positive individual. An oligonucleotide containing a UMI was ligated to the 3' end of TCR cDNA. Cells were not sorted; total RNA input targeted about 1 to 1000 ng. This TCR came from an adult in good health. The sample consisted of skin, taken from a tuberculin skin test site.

In DNA form, the CDR3 reads TGCAGCGTCACGGGACAGGGCGGATTCTTC. As protein: CSVTGQGGFF. The V call is TRBV29-1, the J call TRBJ2-1; 9 positions match TRBD1. V gave up 6 bases and J gave up 16 bases; unmatched junction bases: 7. CDR1 and CDR2 from the germline V gene are SQVTM and ANQGSEA. The CDR3 consists of 10 residues.